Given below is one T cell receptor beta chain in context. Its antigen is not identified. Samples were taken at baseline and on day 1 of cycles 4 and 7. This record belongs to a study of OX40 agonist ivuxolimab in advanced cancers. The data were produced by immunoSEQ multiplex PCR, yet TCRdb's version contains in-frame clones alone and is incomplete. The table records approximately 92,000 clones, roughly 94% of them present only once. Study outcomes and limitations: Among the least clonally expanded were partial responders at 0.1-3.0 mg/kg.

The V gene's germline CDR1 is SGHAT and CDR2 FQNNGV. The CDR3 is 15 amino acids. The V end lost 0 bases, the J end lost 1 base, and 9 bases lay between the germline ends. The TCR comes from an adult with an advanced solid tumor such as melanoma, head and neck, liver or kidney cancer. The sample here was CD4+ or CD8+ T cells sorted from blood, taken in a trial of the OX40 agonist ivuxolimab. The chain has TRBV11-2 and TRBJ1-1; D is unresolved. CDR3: CASSLEAGRNTEAFF. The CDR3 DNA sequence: TGTGCCAGCAGCTTAGAGGCCGGGAGGAACACTGAAGCTTTCTTT.